The source of this T cell receptor beta chain is a study of blood T cells in healthy people across ages. General study findings and limits: Both naive CD4+ cell counts and diversity were greater in long-lived donors than in aged donors. Naive and antigen-experienced cells were not separated, limiting conclusive comparison. Diversity figures derived from one million T cells were judged to underestimate the true value.

Germline-derived CDR1 and CDR2 are DFQATT and SNEGSKA (reference sequence). The CDR3 spans 14 residues. For this clonotype: Its target is unknown. At one end the junction does not follow the germline gene, possibly because of a read error.

Then a second PCR, running roughly 7 to 11 cycles, was carried out with a sample-barcoded 5' primer and a J-beta primer mix. Each CDR3 protein is one row after TCRdb ran MiXCR on the 5' RACE reads. The sample has 550,000 to 750,000 distinct CDR3 sequences, around 21% seen once. Per-sample PBMC isolation yielded at least 6.5 million cells. This chain joins TRBV20-1 and TRBJ2-2, with D tentatively TRBD1 (5 bases). Sample: blood. The receptor comes from a man aged 70-80 years in good health. CDR3 bases: TGCAATGCTAGAGATAGCCCAGGGCACGGGGAGCTGTTTTTT. This translates into CNARDSPGHGELFF.